The 16 T cell receptor beta chains below come from one sample, sequenced in a study of T cell responses to AZD1222 COVID-19 vaccine. Using immunoSEQ multiplex PCR, the repertoire was profiled, and TCRdb retains in-frame clones only, with some absent. The data show over 100,000 clones, 88% seen once. This material consisted of peripheral blood, taken on day 0 of AZD1222 vaccination. The receptor set was obtained from an adult in good health.

This chain joins TRBV13 and TRBJ2-7; 7 bases match TRBD2. The V segment lost 0 bases and the J segment 2 bases; nucleotides outside the gene matches: 13. Germline V lookup: CDR1 PRHDT, CDR2 FYEKMQ (reference sequence). The length of the CDR3 is 18 residues. The CDR3 DNA sequence: TGTGCCAGCAGCTTAGGGCGCGTCGGGGGGAGGCCAACCTACGAGCAGTACTTC. Translation gives CASSLGRVGGRPTYEQYF.

V usage is TRBV6-5 and J usage is TRBJ1-5; 8 positions agree with TRBD1. Germline V lookup: CDR1 MNHEY, CDR2 SVGAGI. CDR3 length equals 13 residues. Trimming removed 4 bases from V and 8 bases from J; junction bases left unmatched: 4. The CDR3 DNA reads TGTGCCAGCAGTTCACAGGGGGGAGAGCCCCAGCATTTT. It encodes CASSSQGGEPQHF.

V and J are TRBV7-2 and TRBJ1-1; the D gene is possibly TRBD1 (5 bases). Germline CDR1 SGHTA, CDR2 FQGNSA. V dropped 0 bases and J dropped 8 bases, with 13 bases sitting between them. The length of the CDR3 is 14 residues. This chain's CDR3 is CASSLAIQGKEAFF. DNA for the CDR3: TGTGCCAGCAGCTTAGCCATCCAGGGTAAGGAAGCTTTCTTT.

J is TRBJ1-2 and V is TRBV3-1 (or the pseudogene TRBV3-2); a weak D match, TRBD1 (5 bases). Germline lookup yields CDR1 LGHDT and CDR2 YNNKEL (reference sequence). This CDR3 is built from 14 residues. V lost 1 base and J 4 bases, leaving 10 bases between the germline ends. The CDR3 protein is CASSQGLGTYGYTF. The CDR3 nucleotides read TGTGCCAGCAGCCAAGGGCTAGGGACCTATGGCTACACCTTC.

The chain has TRBV5-1 and TRBJ1-1; D is unresolved. V was clipped by 4 bases and J by 1 base, with 8 bases between them. The CDR3 extends over 13 amino acids. Germline V lookup: CDR1 SGHRS, CDR2 YFSETQ. The CDR3 nucleotides read TGCGCCAGCAGCCGACGGTCGAACACTGAAGCTTTCTTT. It translates to CASSRRSNTEAFF.

For the CDR3, the DNA is TGTGCCAGCAGTGCGGGACAGGGGAGGACCGAGCAGTACTTC. This gives the protein CASSAGQGRTEQYF. The genes are TRBV27 and TRBJ2-7; 10 nucleotides line up with TRBD1. The CDR3 runs to 14 residues. Trimming at V came to 5 bases and at J to 6 bases, leaving 7 bases not matched to a gene. Germline loops: CDR1 MNHEY, CDR2 SMNVEV (reference sequence).

The chain recombines TRBV27 with TRBJ2-7; 7 nucleotides match TRBD2. CDR1 is MNHEY and CDR2 is SMNVEV in the germline V gene (reference sequence). This CDR3 spans 13 amino acids. Losses at the gene ends were 7 bases for V and 4 bases for J; bases not matched to a gene: 7. The CDR3 DNA sequence: TGTGCCAGCACTTCCGGGGGGAAGTACGAGCAGTACTTC. It encodes CASTSGGKYEQYF.

This clone appeared a few times. This rearrangement joins TRBV7-3 to TRBJ1-1; perhaps TRBD1 as D (6 bases). Trimming took 7 bases from V and 9 from J, leaving 18 bases between them. The CDR3 covers 13 residues. The germline gives CDR1 SGHTA, CDR2 FQGTGA. CDR3 in amino acids: CASTLSNQGKAFF. CDR3 nucleotide sequence: TGTGCCAGCACTCTTTCCAATCAGGGGAAAGCTTTCTTT.

The gene calls are TRBV5-1 and TRBJ1-2; possible D gene TRBD1, 6 bases. CDR1 and CDR2 (germline): SGHRS, YFSETQ. Between the trimmed V and J ends, which lost 0 bases and 7 bases, there was a span of 10 bases. The CDR3 length is 13 residues. CDR3 nucleotide sequence: TGCGCCAGCAGCTTGGGGCAGGGGTTTGGCTACACCTTC. It codes for CASSLGQGFGYTF.

V is TRBV10-1 and J is TRBJ1-1; tentative D call: TRBD1 (5 bases). Trimming stripped 7 bases from V and 8 bases from J, with 14 bases between. Per the germline V gene, CDR1 is WNHNN and CDR2 is SYGVQD (reference sequence). The CDR3 has 12 residues. CDR3 DNA sequence: TGCGCCAGCATGTGGGGGGGACGGGAAGCTTTCTTT. It encodes CASMWGGREAFF.

The chain uses TRBV10-1 and TRBJ1-3; D possibly corresponds to TRBD1 (6 bases). With 8 bases removed from V and 2 bases from J, the gap between germline ends came to 13 bases. The CDR3 is 14 residues long. Germline CDR1 is WNHNN and CDR2 is SYGVQD (reference sequence). The CDR3 bases are TGCGCCAGCTCACAGGGCTCCCCTGGAAACACCATATATTTT. Its protein is CASSQGSPGNTIYF.

With respect to this clone: At one end, the junction sequence differs from germline, possibly due to a read error. The chain recombines TRBV6-1 with TRBJ1-6; D ambiguous. This CDR3 comprises 17 residues. Per germline, CDR1 MNHNS and CDR2 SASEGT. The CDR3 loop is CASREVTGVSYNSPLHF. CDR3 nucleotide sequence: TGTGCCAGCAGGGAAGTTACTGGGGTCTCCTATAATTCACCCCTCCACTTT.

This sequence joins TRBV3-1 (or the pseudogene TRBV3-2) and TRBJ2-5; 9 bases map to TRBD1. This CDR3 contains 17 residues. Germline lookup yields CDR1 LGHDT and CDR2 YNNKEL (reference sequence). Trimming cost V 0 bases and J 0 bases; bases outside gene matches: 5. The CDR3, as DNA: TGTGCCAGCAGCCAAGATAGAGGGACAGGGTACCAAGAGACCCAGTACTTC. Translated, it gives CASSQDRGTGYQETQYF.

This clone was counted between two and nine times. The rearrangement uses TRBV6-2 or TRBV6-3 and TRBJ1-5, with 8 bases identical to TRBD1. The germline V gene has CDR1 MNHEY and CDR2 SVGEGT. The CDR3 consists of 14 residues. The V and J ends lost 2 bases and 9 bases, in that order; junction bases with no gene match: 6. CDR3 bases: TGTGCCAGCAGTTACGGGACAGGATATGGGCCCCAGCATTTT. This translates into CASSYGTGYGPQHF.

The chain combines TRBV24-1 with TRBJ2-1; the match to TRBD1 covers 7 bases. CDR1 is KGHDR, CDR2 SFDVKD, per germline. The trim removed 4 bases at V and 5 bases at J, leaving 7 bases unmatched. There are 15 residues in the CDR3. The DNA for the CDR3 is TGTGCCACCAGTGAGAGAACGACAGGGAACAATGAGCAGTTCTTC. It is translated as CATSERTTGNNEQFF.

This clone was detected once. The J gene is TRBJ1-5, the V gene TRBV10-3, with D tentatively TRBD1 (5 bases). The CDR3 has 14 amino acids. The germline V and J ends were trimmed by 6 bases and 4 bases, with 13 bases remaining between them. In germline, CDR1 is ENHRY, CDR2 SYGVKD. The CDR3 nucleotides read TGTGCCATCAGCGGGGCAGGGAAAAATCAGCCCCAGCATTTT. The encoded protein is CAISGAGKNQPQHF.